A selection of T cell receptor beta chains follows, all from one sample in a study of CD8+ T cells in alopecia areata. The table came from immunoSEQ multiplex PCR; TCRdb's copy has only in-frame clones and leaves some out. The table records 130,000 to 150,000 clones, around 49% of them present only once. The sample consisted of CD4+ T cells sorted from blood, taken at week 0. The receptor source for this set is a human donor with alopecia areata. Each CDR3 is given with its conserved first and last residue. A D gene is named only where the DNA matches it firmly. Size values are once, few and many counts, or a class for expanded clones, and some rows have none.

V,D,size,J,CDR3,DNA
TRBV18,NA,NA,TRBJ1-5,CASSPRLSGSNQPQHF,TGTGCCAGCTCACCACGGCTATCGGGAAGCAATCAGCCCCAGCATTTT
TRBV2,NA,NA,TRBJ2-5,CASSEKTETQYF,TGTGCCAGCAGTGAAAAGACGGAGACCCAGTACTTC
TRBV4-3,NA,once,TRBJ1-1,CASSLDLVRGEYNTEAFF,TGCGCCAGCAGCCTCGATCTTGTCCGGGGGGAGTATAACACTGAAGCTTTCTTT
TRBV15,TRBD1,once,TRBJ1-2,CATSRETGGAGSGYTF,TGTGCCACCAGCAGAGAGACAGGGGGCGCAGGTAGTGGCTACACCTTC
TRBV5-1,NA,NA,TRBJ2-5,CASSLAAVGLETQYF,TGCGCCAGCAGCTTGGCGGCGGTGGGTTTAGAGACCCAGTACTTC
TRBV5-1,NA,once,TRBJ2-5,CASSPDRGSLATQYF,TGCGCCAGCAGCCCCGACCGGGGCTCCTTGGCGACCCAGTACTTC
TRBV29-1,NA,NA,TRBJ2-1,CSVEELAIYNEQFF,TGCAGCGTTGAAGAGTTGGCAATCTACAATGAGCAGTTCTTC
TRBV29-1,NA,NA,TRBJ1-4,CSVAVGEKLFF,TGCAGCGTTGCGGTCGGTGAAAAACTGTTTTTT
TRBV30,NA,NA,TRBJ2-5,CAWTPVQGTQYF,TGTGCCTGGACCCCGGTTCAGGGGACCCAGTACTTC
TRBV28,TRBD2,NA,TRBJ2-5,CASSPLRGGFQETQYF,TGTGCCAGCAGTCCCCTTAGGGGAGGGTTCCAAGAGACCCAGTACTTC
TRBV5-6,NA,NA,TRBJ2-6,CASSPAGGSTSGANVLTF,TGTGCCAGCAGCCCCGCTGGGGGGAGTACCTCTGGGGCCAACGTCCTGACTTTC
TRBV19,NA,NA,TRBJ1-5,CASRPFGGGNQPQHF,TGTGCCAGTAGGCCATTCGGGGGGGGCAATCAGCCCCAGCATTTT
TRBV9,NA,NA,TRBJ2-7,CASSVTGSSYEQYF,TGTGCCAGCAGCGTAACGGGGAGCTCCTACGAGCAGTACTTC
TRBV29-1,NA,NA,TRBJ2-1,CSVRQFQEGEQFF,TGCAGCGTTAGACAATTCCAAGAAGGGGAGCAGTTCTTC